The 32 T cell receptor beta chains presented below share a single source sample, sequenced in a study of blood T cell repertoires in COVID-19. TCRdb's table, derived via immunoSEQ multiplex PCR, lists solely in-frame clones and lacks some. Of tens of thousands of clones listed, 86% are singletons. The sequenced material came from peripheral blood. The receptors were sampled from a man of 80 years or more with active COVID-19.

CDR3 bases: TGCGCCAGCACCCCGGCGGATTCACAACTTGATACGCAGTATTTT. The encoded protein is CASTPADSQLDTQYF. The chain combines TRBV5-1 with TRBJ2-3; D is ambiguous. The CDR3 loop spans 15 amino acids. Germline V gene lookup returns CDR1 SGHRS and CDR2 YFSETQ. The V gene lost 6 bases and the J gene lost 6 bases, with 20 bases spanning the gap.

CDR3 in amino acids: CASSTGQGARETQYF. The CDR3 coding sequence is TGTGCCAGCAGCACAGGACAGGGGGCGCGAGAGACCCAGTACTTC. The chain combines TRBV5-4 with TRBJ2-5, with TRBD1 matching 11 bases. V gave up 4 bases and J gave up 4 bases; unmatched junction bases: 6. Germline lookup yields CDR1 SGHNT and CDR2 YYREEE (reference sequence). The CDR3 runs 15 residues.

The chain uses TRBV2 and TRBJ2-1; the D gene is possibly TRBD2 (6 bases). CDR1 and CDR2 from the germline V gene are SNHLY and FYNNEI. Trimming took 8 bases from V and 7 from J, leaving 21 bases between them. CDR3 length equals 15 residues. CDR3 in amino acids: CASGKYAGLSNEQFF. Here the CDR3 DNA reads TGTGCCAGCGGAAAATATGCGGGACTCTCTAATGAGCAGTTCTTC.

This clone was recorded once. The rearrangement joins TRBV7-9 to TRBJ1-1; a possible D gene is TRBD1 (5 bases). Trimming cost V 4 bases and J 3 bases, with 24 bases left between them. CDR1 is SEHNR and CDR2 is FQNEAQ in the germline V gene (reference sequence). The CDR3 has 18 residues. The CDR3 protein is CASSSGRDYTLGHTEAFF. The CDR3 nucleotides read TGTGCCAGCAGCTCAGGCAGGGACTACACTCTGGGGCACACTGAAGCTTTCTTT.

The chain is built from TRBV11-3 and TRBJ2-1, with 9 bases fitting TRBD2. Germline V CDR1 and CDR2: SGHNT, YENEEA. The CDR3 sequence is 16 residues long. J was trimmed by 5 bases and V by 2 bases; bases with no gene match: 7. The CDR3 loop reads CASSLSLAGVDNEQFF. In nucleotides, the CDR3 is TGTGCCAGCAGCTTATCATTAGCGGGAGTGGACAATGAGCAGTTCTTC.

This clone has just one count. The V and J genes are TRBV19 and TRBJ2-5; maybe TRBD2 (7 bases). Germline V gene data show CDR1 as LNHDA and CDR2 as SQIVND (reference sequence). Trimming removed 3 bases from V and 4 bases from J, with 18 bases in between. The length of the CDR3 is 16 residues. The CDR3: CASSMGRGLAGETQYF. The CDR3 bases are TGTGCCAGTAGTATGGGGCGGGGGCTGGCGGGAGAGACCCAGTACTTC.

This clone was seen a single time. The V call is TRBV2, the J call TRBJ1-1; 7 bases fit TRBD1. V trimming: 6 bases; J trimming: 10 bases; junction bases outside the gene matches: 5. Per germline, CDR1 SNHLY and CDR2 FYNNEI. The length of the CDR3 is 11 residues. CDR3 loop: CASRRQGGAFF. CDR3 coding DNA: TGTGCCAGCAGAAGACAGGGAGGAGCTTTCTTT.

CDR3 region: CASSALRGQPQHF. The CDR3 DNA follows: TGTGCCAGCAGTGCCCTTAGGGGGCAGCCCCAGCATTTT. The genes are TRBV27 and TRBJ1-5, with a weak D call TRBD1 (6 bases). Between the trimmed V and J ends, which lost 5 bases and 7 bases, there was a span of 12 bases. The CDR3 consists of 13 residues. Germline V gene lookup returns CDR1 MNHEY and CDR2 SMNVEV (reference sequence).

The gene calls are TRBV7-2 and TRBJ1-3; 7 bases match TRBD1. The CDR3 has 14 amino acids. Losses at the gene ends were 11 bases for V and 2 bases for J; bases not matched to a gene: 9. CDR1 and CDR2 from the germline V gene are SGHTA and FQGNSA. CDR3 protein: CASRQGRTGNTIYF. The DNA for the CDR3 is TGTGCCTCTCGACAGGGCCGAACTGGAAACACCATATATTTT.

The chain uses TRBV5-4 and TRBJ2-7; 7 nucleotides line up with TRBD1. CDR1 is SGHNT, CDR2 YYREEE, per germline (reference sequence). The CDR3 totals 13 residues. J gave up 3 bases and V 3 bases, and 3 bases lay outside the gene matches. This CDR3 is CASSYGQVYEQYF. The CDR3 region has the DNA TGTGCCAGCAGCTACGGACAGGTCTACGAGCAGTACTTC.

V usage is TRBV5-4 and J usage is TRBJ1-2, with TRBD1 matching over 9 bases. V shed 4 bases, J shed 6 bases, and the junction held 7 bases outside the gene matches. Germline V gene lookup returns CDR1 SGHNT and CDR2 YYREEE (reference sequence). The CDR3 runs 14 residues. In DNA, the CDR3 is TGTGCCAGCAGCCCGGGACAGGGATTTAATGGCTACACCTTC. The encoded protein is CASSPGQGFNGYTF.

The chain couples TRBV28 to TRBJ1-2, with 9 bases aligning to TRBD1. V shed 4 bases, J shed 6 bases, and the junction held 6 bases outside the gene matches. The CDR3 runs to 14 residues. Germline lookup yields CDR1 MDHEN and CDR2 SYDVKM. For the CDR3, the DNA is TGTGCCAGCAGTTCCGGACAGGGGAGTAATGGCTACACCTTC. Residues: CASSSGQGSNGYTF.

The chain uses TRBV7-2 and TRBJ2-7; 8 bases align to TRBD1. Germline loops: CDR1 SGHTA, CDR2 FQGNSA. J lost 4 bases, V lost 5 bases, and 7 bases had no gene match. This CDR3 region has 14 residues. Here the CDR3 DNA reads TGTGCCAGCAGCCCGGCCGACAGGGGATACGAGCAGTACTTC. Its protein product is CASSPADRGYEQYF.

The chain has TRBV25-1 and TRBJ2-3, with TRBD2 identical over 8 bases. Germline V CDR1 and CDR2: MGHDK, SYGVNS. The CDR3 loop spans 15 amino acids. V was pared by 10 bases and J by 5 bases, with 14 bases of the junction left unmatched. The CDR3 loop is CATTTSVGSGDTQYF. The CDR3 nucleotides are TGTGCCACCACGACTAGCGTGGGGTCGGGAGATACGCAGTATTTT.

The chain combines TRBV11-2 with TRBJ2-1; 7 bases are a match to TRBD1. Trimming removed 5 bases from V and 0 bases from J; junction bases left unmatched: 4. Germline loops: CDR1 SGHAT, CDR2 FQNNGV. The CDR3 runs 15 residues. The CDR3 reads CASSQGQSSYNEQFF. CDR3 in DNA: TGTGCCAGCAGCCAGGGACAGAGCTCCTACAATGAGCAGTTCTTC.

This rearrangement joins TRBV10-2 to TRBJ2-5, with 8 bases aligning to TRBD1. Germline-derived CDR1 and CDR2 are WSHSY and SAAADI. The CDR3 has 15 residues. The V gene end was trimmed by 8 bases and the J gene end by 2 bases; junction bases not matched to a gene: 10. This CDR3 is CASPTGQDRQETQYF. The CDR3 nucleotides read TGCGCCAGCCCCACGGGACAGGACCGACAAGAGACCCAGTACTTC.

The rearrangement links TRBV11-2 to TRBJ1-1; TRBD1 is a possible D gene (5 bases). The CDR3 is 13 residues long. V was clipped by 4 bases and J by 4 bases, with 10 bases between them. Germline-derived CDR1 and CDR2 are SGHAT and FQNNGV. The CDR3 loop reads CASSWGGSTEAFF. CDR3 bases: TGTGCCAGCAGCTGGGGGGGGAGCACTGAAGCTTTCTTT.

The chain is built from TRBV6-2 or TRBV6-3 and TRBJ2-6; weak D call: TRBD2 (6 bases). CDR1 is MNHEY, CDR2 SVGEGT, per germline. The CDR3 extends over 17 amino acids. Trimming shortened V by 5 bases and J by 0 bases, and 14 bases separated the two germline ends. This CDR3 is CASSDQVGGSGANVLTF. The CDR3 DNA reads as TGTGCCAGCAGTGATCAAGTGGGGGGCTCTGGGGCCAACGTCCTGACTTTC.

This CDR3 reads CASSTFAGVGYEQYF. The CDR3, as DNA: TGTGCCAGTAGTACGTTCGCGGGGGTTGGTTACGAGCAGTACTTC. The rearrangement uses TRBV19 and TRBJ2-7; TRBD2 aligns across 7 bases. This CDR3 spans 15 amino acids. The V gene's germline CDR1 is LNHDA and CDR2 SQIVND (reference sequence). Trimming at V came to 4 bases and at J to 4 bases, leaving 10 bases not matched to a gene.

V is TRBV6-5 and J is TRBJ2-7; a possible D gene is TRBD1 (6 bases). V lost 5 bases and J lost 3, with 11 bases in between. The CDR3 spans 13 residues. CDR1 is MNHEY, CDR2 SVGAGI, per germline. CDR3 in amino acids: CASSTSQGYEQYF. CDR3 nucleotides: TGTGCCAGCAGTACCTCACAGGGCTACGAGCAGTACTTC.

This chain connects TRBV28 to TRBJ2-1; 9 nucleotides align to TRBD1. The V segment lost 5 bases and the J segment 6 bases; nucleotides outside the gene matches: 2. This CDR3 region has 13 residues. CDR1 is MDHEN and CDR2 is SYDVKM in the germline V gene. The CDR3 DNA reads as TGTGCCAGCAGTGTGACAGGGGGCAATGAGCAGTTCTTC. Its protein is CASSVTGGNEQFF.

The chain couples TRBV10-3 to TRBJ2-1, with 9 bases aligning to TRBD2. The CDR3 has 14 amino acids. Germline CDR1 is ENHRY and CDR2 is SYGVKD. J lost 7 bases, V lost 11 bases, and 12 bases had no gene match. Here the CDR3 reads CAARGSGRRNEQFF. CDR3 bases: TGTGCCGCCCGGGGCAGCGGGAGGAGGAATGAGCAGTTCTTC.

This clone was counted only a few times. The chain joins TRBV28 to TRBJ1-1; 8 bases are shared with TRBD1. Per the germline V gene, CDR1 is MDHEN and CDR2 is SYDVKM. The ends lost 9 bases at V and 2 bases at J; junction bases unmatched: 14. There are 16 residues in the CDR3. The CDR3 nucleotides read TGTGCCAGTGTCCCAGGGGGCAGTGTCGTAAACACTGAAGCTTTCTTT. Encoded protein: CASVPGGSVVNTEAFF.

This rearrangement joins TRBV9 to TRBJ1-1; no reliable D call. Germline assignment: CDR1 SGDLS and CDR2 YYNGEE. The CDR3 extends over 16 amino acids. The ends were cut back, 4 bases at V and 3 bases at J, with 19 bases in the middle. The CDR3 sequence is CASSIGGGPGYTEAFF. CDR3 sequence (DNA): TGTGCCAGCAGCATAGGAGGAGGGCCGGGATACACTGAAGCTTTCTTT.

The sample holds one count of this clone. The chain links TRBV24-1 to TRBJ2-3; D unclear. The germline gives CDR1 KGHDR, CDR2 SFDVKD. V lost 4 bases and J lost 0, with 7 bases in between. The CDR3 has 14 residues. CDR3 residues: CATSDPKSTDTQYF. CDR3 nucleotides: TGTGCCACCAGTGACCCTAAAAGCACAGATACGCAGTATTTT.

The chain employs TRBV7-2 and TRBJ2-7; 12 positions agree with TRBD2. The V gene's germline CDR1 is SGHTA and CDR2 FQGNSA. The CDR3 covers 17 residues. V trimming: 1 base; J trimming: 7 bases; junction bases outside the gene matches: 11. CDR3 DNA sequence: TGTGCCAGCAGCTTAGGGCTAGCGGGAGGGCGGATCGGGGAGCAGTACTTC. Translated: CASSLGLAGGRIGEQYF.

The chain combines TRBV9 with TRBJ2-3; 10 bases line up with TRBD1. The V gene's germline CDR1 is SGDLS and CDR2 YYNGEE. The CDR3 runs to 14 residues. V lost 4 bases to trimming and J lost 5 bases; unmatched junction nucleotides: 4. The CDR3 loop is CASSSGQGEDTQYF. The CDR3 bases are TGTGCCAGCAGCTCAGGACAGGGGGAAGATACGCAGTATTTT.

This chain connects TRBV18 to TRBJ2-4, with 7 positions matching TRBD2. With V trimmed by 3 bases and J by 7 bases, 9 bases remained unmatched. The CDR3 is 15 residues long. Germline CDR1 and CDR2: KGHSH and LQKENI. The chain's CDR3 is CASSPLGTKENIQYF. CDR3 nucleotides: TGTGCCAGCTCACCGCTAGGGACTAAGGAGAACATTCAGTACTTC.

This sequence joins TRBV15 and TRBJ1-2; TRBD1 matches at 9 bases. The CDR3 has 14 amino acids. With 3 bases clipped from V and 5 bases from J, the junction kept 4 bases outside the gene matches. CDR1 LNHNV and CDR2 YYDKDF come from the germline V gene (reference sequence). The CDR3: CATSRGQGGYGYTF. The CDR3 DNA reads as TGTGCCACCAGCAGGGGACAGGGAGGGTATGGCTACACCTTC.

The CDR3 loop is CASSISRGLVYNEQFF. CDR3 nucleotide sequence: TGTGCCAGTAGTATTTCGCGGGGGTTGGTTTACAATGAGCAGTTCTTC. The chain uses TRBV19 and TRBJ2-1; 7 bases agree with TRBD2. The CDR3 extends over 16 amino acids. Germline V gene data show CDR1 as LNHDA and CDR2 as SQIVND (reference sequence). Trimming removed 3 bases from V and 4 bases from J; junction bases left unmatched: 9.

The V gene is TRBV28, the J gene TRBJ2-2, with D possibly matching TRBD2 (6 bases). The germline gives CDR1 MDHEN, CDR2 SYDVKM. The V and J ends lost 3 bases and 5 bases respectively, with 25 bases between them. The length of the CDR3 is 19 residues. The CDR3 spells CASSFFNPGTSGSTGELFF. As DNA, the CDR3 is TGTGCCAGCAGTTTTTTCAACCCAGGGACTTCGGGGAGTACCGGGGAGCTGTTTTTT.

The V gene is TRBV27, the J gene TRBJ1-1; 9 bases match TRBD1. The CDR3 loop spans 18 amino acids. CDR1 is MNHEY, CDR2 SMNVEV, per germline (reference sequence). The ends lost 3 bases at V and 5 bases at J; junction bases unmatched: 16. CDR3 bases: TGTGCCAGCAGTTTTCCCGGACAGGGGCCTAAGCCTGGGACTGAAGCTTTCTTT. Translated, it gives CASSFPGQGPKPGTEAFF.